These 18 T cell receptor beta chains originate from one sample sequenced in a study of blood T cell repertoires in COVID-19. Data came from immunoSEQ multiplex PCR; TCRdb stores just in-frame clones and leaves some out. The data show about 200,000 clones, 80% seen once. Sequencing was done on a sample of peripheral blood. Receptors were obtained from a woman in her 70s with acute or convalescent COVID-19.

The V call is TRBV6-5, the J call TRBJ2-2; the D gene is possibly TRBD1 (5 bases). CDR1 is MNHEY, CDR2 SVGAGI, per germline. The CDR3 consists of 16 residues. V was pared by 3 bases and J by 4 bases, with 15 bases between. The DNA of the CDR3 is TGTGCCAGCAGTTATCAGGGTCTTCCCCTCACCGGGGAGCTGTTTTTT. Translated, it gives CASSYQGLPLTGELFF.

This clone was found a few times. CDR3 residues: CAWSVGTGDFHYLTDTQYF. In nucleotides, the CDR3 is TGTGCCTGGAGTGTAGGGACAGGGGACTTCCACTACCTCACAGATACGCAGTATTTT. The chain joins TRBV30 to TRBJ2-3, with 10 bases matching TRBD1. CDR1 and CDR2 (germline): GTSNPN, SVGIG (reference sequence). The V segment lost 0 bases and the J segment 2 bases; nucleotides outside the gene matches: 14. CDR3 length: 19 amino acids.

The chain carries TRBV2 and TRBJ2-7; D remains unclear. The V gene's germline CDR1 is SNHLY and CDR2 FYNNEI. Trimming pared 7 bases from V and 2 bases from J, leaving 6 bases between. The CDR3 has 11 residues. CDR3 loop: CASTQTYEQYF. Here the CDR3 DNA reads TGTGCCAGCACACAAACCTACGAGCAGTACTTC. The complete variable domain, with remaining parts taken from reference TRBV2 and TRBJ2-7, reads EPEVTQTPSHQVTQMGQEVILRCVPISNHLYFYWYRQILGQKVEFLVSFYNNEISEKSEIFDDQFSVERPDGSNFTLKIRSTKLEDSAMYFCASTQTYEQYFGPGTRLTVT.

The gene calls are TRBV2 and TRBJ2-1; 7 bases map to TRBD2. CDR1 is SNHLY and CDR2 is FYNNEI in the germline V gene. V lost 4 bases to trimming and J lost 4 bases; unmatched junction nucleotides: 7. This CDR3 has 15 residues. The CDR3 DNA follows: TGTGCCAGCAGTGCGTACGGGAGGACATACAATGAGCAGTTCTTC. This translates into CASSAYGRTYNEQFF.

This rearrangement joins TRBV6-1 to TRBJ1-6, with D possibly matching TRBD1 (5 bases). The ends were cut back, 3 bases at V and 7 bases at J, with 10 bases in the middle. The CDR3 contains 14 residues. CDR1 and CDR2 from the germline V gene are MNHNS and SASEGT. The CDR3 loop reads CASSEGRLNSPLHF. In nucleotides, the CDR3 is TGTGCCAGCAGTGAGGGGCGGTTGAATTCACCCCTCCACTTT.

V usage is TRBV2 and J usage is TRBJ2-7; D is perhaps TRBD2 (7 bases). The length of the CDR3 is 15 residues. V was shortened by 2 bases and J by 6 bases, with 17 bases between the two germline ends. The germline CDR1 and CDR2 sequences are SNHLY and FYNNEI. DNA for the CDR3: TGTGCCAGCAGTGAAACGGGGGGCGCGTTCGGCGAGCAGTACTTC. It is translated as CASSETGGAFGEQYF.

This chain connects TRBV2 to TRBJ2-2; TRBD2 is a possible D gene (6 bases). CDR1 SNHLY and CDR2 FYNNEI come from the germline V gene. Trimming shortened V by 7 bases and J by 6 bases, and 12 bases separated the two germline ends. There are 13 residues in the CDR3. In DNA, the CDR3 is TGTGCCAGCATCTCGGGAGACGCCGGGGAGCTGTTTTTT. Its protein is CASISGDAGELFF.

A single count supports this clone. This chain joins TRBV4-2 and TRBJ2-5; the D is unclear. This CDR3 comprises 13 residues. V was pared by 4 bases and J by 0 bases, with 6 bases between. Germline CDR1 reads LGHNA; CDR2 reads YNFKEQ. The DNA for the CDR3 is TGTGCCAGCAGCCTCCTGTACCAAGAGACCCAGTACTTC. Its protein is CASSLLYQETQYF.

This chain uses TRBV28 with TRBJ1-5; weak D call: TRBD1 (6 bases). CDR3 length equals 15 residues. Germline V lookup: CDR1 MDHEN, CDR2 SYDVKM. Trimming took 6 bases from V and 4 from J, leaving 16 bases between them. CDR3 protein: CASSRGAGGNQPQHF. The CDR3 nucleotides read TGTGCCAGCAGCCGGGGGGCTGGAGGAAATCAGCCCCAGCATTTT.

The rearrangement links TRBV18 to TRBJ2-7, with a tentative D call TRBD2 (5 bases). V was shortened by 6 bases and J by 3 bases, with 12 bases between the two germline ends. CDR3 size: 13 residues. Germline assignment: CDR1 KGHSH and CDR2 LQKENI. In DNA form, the CDR3 reads TGTGCCAGCTCCCCAGGACTGGGCTACGAGCAGTACTTC. It specifies CASSPGLGYEQYF.

The chain joins TRBV5-1 to TRBJ1-3; D is unclear. Germline V gives CDR1 SGHRS, CDR2 YFSETQ. This CDR3 has 15 amino acids. Trimming removed 0 bases at V and 0 bases at J, with 7 bases between. The CDR3 loop reads CASSLEGSSGNTIYF. The DNA for the CDR3 is TGCGCCAGCAGCTTGGAAGGGAGCTCTGGAAACACCATATATTTT.

In its sample, this clone was seen once. The chain uses TRBV28 and TRBJ2-3; 9 nucleotides align to TRBD2. J gave up 1 base and V 5 bases, and 4 bases lay outside the gene matches. Per the germline V gene, CDR1 is MDHEN and CDR2 is SYDVKM. CDR3 size: 15 residues. CDR3 bases: TGTGCCAGCAGTCCCGGCGGGGGGGGCACAGATACGCAGTATTTT. Translating gives CASSPGGGGTDTQYF.

The chain couples TRBV19 to TRBJ1-5; the D gene is possibly TRBD1 (5 bases). Germline CDR1 LNHDA, CDR2 SQIVND (reference sequence). The ends were cut back, 4 bases at V and 4 bases at J, with 20 bases in the middle. The CDR3 has 17 residues. CDR3 sequence: CASSTRGPGAGNQPQHF. The CDR3 DNA follows: TGTGCCAGTAGTACGAGGGGCCCCGGCGCGGGAAATCAGCCCCAGCATTTT.

This chain joins TRBV24-1 and TRBJ2-5; TRBD2 matches 11 bases. Looked up from germline, CDR1 is KGHDR and CDR2 is SFDVKD. The CDR3 runs 16 residues. With 3 bases clipped from V and 0 bases from J, the junction kept 2 bases outside the gene matches. In DNA form, the CDR3 reads TGTGCCACCAGTGATCTGACTAGCGGGAACCAAGAGACCCAGTACTTC. The encoded protein is CATSDLTSGNQETQYF.

The chain carries TRBV2 and TRBJ1-1; D is ambiguous. The germline V gene encodes CDR1 SNHLY and CDR2 FYNNEI. The CDR3 spans 14 residues. Trimming stripped 4 bases from V and 1 base from J, with 10 bases between. CDR3: CASSVLTANTEAFF. In DNA, the CDR3 is TGTGCCAGCAGTGTTTTAACAGCGAACACTGAAGCTTTCTTT.

The chain couples TRBV3-1 (or the pseudogene TRBV3-2) to TRBJ1-6; D perhaps matches TRBD1 (5 bases). V dropped 2 bases and J dropped 9 bases, with 14 bases sitting between them. Germline V CDR1 and CDR2: LGHDT, YNNKEL (reference sequence). There are 15 residues in the CDR3. The CDR3 DNA follows: TGTGCCAGCAGCCAAATGGGCAGGGATAGTTCACCCCTCCACTTT. It translates to CASSQMGRDSSPLHF.

This clone appeared a single time. This chain uses TRBV6-5 with TRBJ1-1, with D possibly TRBD1 on 6 matching bases. The CDR3 is 14 amino acids. The germline V gene has CDR1 MNHEY and CDR2 SVGAGI. Trimming took 6 bases from V and 4 from J, leaving 15 bases between them. The CDR3, as DNA: TGTGCCAGCAGCCGACAGGTTCGGCTCACTGAAGCTTTCTTT. It specifies CASSRQVRLTEAFF.

There are a few counts of this clone. V is TRBV7-2 and J is TRBJ1-6; perhaps TRBD1 as D (6 bases). Germline V gives CDR1 SGHTA, CDR2 FQGNSA. The V end was cut by 5 bases, the J end by 7 bases, with 15 bases between. The CDR3 sequence is 15 residues long. The CDR3 is CASSPGGGHNSPLHF. CDR3 bases: TGTGCCAGCAGCCCCGGGGGGGGACACAATTCACCCCTCCACTTT.